These 8 T cell receptor beta chains were all obtained from the same sample, sequenced in a study of blood T cell repertoires in COVID-19. Repertoires were generated with immunoSEQ multiplex PCR, while TCRdb's copy carries only in-frame clones and drops some. The table lists around 250,000 clones, around nine tenths of them singletons. Specimen: PBMCs or T cells enriched from blood (not recorded which). The origin of the receptors is a woman aged 40-49 years who had been exposed to COVID-19.

The CDR3 DNA reads TGTGCCAGCTCACCGGCCTTGGGGGCACAAGAGACCCAGTACTTC. Translating it yields CASSPALGAQETQYF. V gene TRBV18 combines with J gene TRBJ2-5; a weak D match, TRBD1 (6 bases). This CDR3 is 15 amino acids long. The V gene lost 3 bases and the J gene lost 2 bases, with 13 bases spanning the gap. Germline V lookup: CDR1 KGHSH, CDR2 LQKENI.

This clone was seen only once. The chain carries TRBV19 and TRBJ2-7; possibly TRBD2 for D (6 bases). The CDR3 consists of 14 residues. The V gene lost 6 bases and the J gene lost 2 bases, with 14 bases spanning the gap. CDR1 is LNHDA, CDR2 SQIVND, per germline (reference sequence). This CDR3 is CASSPGSGAYEQYF. The CDR3 bases are TGTGCCAGTAGCCCAGGGTCGGGGGCCTACGAGCAGTACTTC.

The rearrangement joins TRBV9 to TRBJ1-4; 8 bases align to TRBD1. The J segment lost 3 bases and the V segment lost 3 bases, leaving 7 bases of the junction unmatched. Germline CDR1 SGDLS, CDR2 YYNGEE. The CDR3 contains 16 residues. CDR3 DNA sequence: TGTGCCAGCAGCGCAGAAGACAGGGGTGCTAATGAAAAACTGTTTTTT. It is translated as CASSAEDRGANEKLFF. Variable domain in full (rest from reference TRBV9 and TRBJ1-4): DSGVTQTPKHLITATGQRVTLRCSPRSGDLSVYWYQQSLDQGLQFLIQYYNGEERAKGNILERFSAQQFPDLHSELNLSSLELGDSALYFCASSAEDRGANEKLFFGSGTQLSVL.

This chain links TRBV6-2 or TRBV6-3 with TRBJ1-5; TRBD1 is a possible D gene (5 bases). The CDR3 runs to 16 residues. Germline V lookup: CDR1 MNHEY, CDR2 SVGEGT. V lost 5 bases to trimming and J lost 1 base, with 15 bases between them. This CDR3 reads CASSPWRRDSNQPQHF. The CDR3 DNA reads as TGTGCCAGCAGTCCCTGGAGGCGGGACAGCAATCAGCCCCAGCATTTT.

The chain has TRBV6-6 and TRBJ1-1, with D tentatively TRBD1 (6 bases). The V end lost 2 bases, the J end lost 0 bases, and 13 bases lay between the germline ends. This CDR3 has 16 residues. The germline gives CDR1 MNHNY, CDR2 SVGAGI (reference sequence). Written as DNA, the CDR3 is TGTGCCAGCAGTTACCCCGCCACAGGGATGAACACTGAAGCTTTCTTT. Amino acids: CASSYPATGMNTEAFF.

This chain joins TRBV24-1 and TRBJ1-5, with TRBD1 matching over 9 bases. Per germline, CDR1 KGHDR and CDR2 SFDVKD. The ends lost 2 bases at V and 2 bases at J; junction bases unmatched: 6. This CDR3 comprises 17 residues. The CDR3 protein is CATSDSTGGGGNQPQHF. Here the CDR3 DNA reads TGTGCCACCAGTGATTCCACAGGGGGCGGGGGCAATCAGCCCCAGCATTTT.

This chain links TRBV18 with TRBJ1-6; 7 bases are a match to TRBD1. Germline assignment: CDR1 KGHSH and CDR2 LQKENI. This CDR3 has 16 residues. V lost 4 bases to trimming and J lost 7 bases; unmatched junction nucleotides: 10. The CDR3 sequence: CASSLEWDRRNSPLHF. The CDR3 DNA reads as TGTGCCAGCTCACTCGAGTGGGACAGAAGAAATTCACCCCTCCACTTT.

The chain's CDR3 is CSAISTSGYTF. In nucleotides, the CDR3 is TGCAGTGCGATATCTACTTCAGGCTACACCTTC. The V call is TRBV20-1, the J call TRBJ1-2; no clear D gene. V lost 6 bases, J lost 8 bases, and 13 bases lay in between. From germline, CDR1 is DFQATT and CDR2 SNEGSKA (reference sequence). This CDR3 comprises 11 residues.